This TCR beta chain was retrieved from a study of regulatory T cells in long-lasting Graves disease. This CDR3 is 15 amino acids long. Trimming left V 7 bases short and J 0 bases short, with 15 bases between. The germline V gene encodes CDR1 MNHEY and CDR2 SMNVEV (reference sequence). HTBI primers from iRepertoire and Arm-PCR of CDR3 regions yielded the TCR beta libraries. One entry per CDR3 protein, called by TCRdb with MiXCR from the multiplex PCR reads. The profile covers 200,000 to 250,000 distinct CDR3 sequences, with roughly 19% appearing a single time and approximately 10% taken by the ten largest. Time point meaning: newly diagnosed GD, antithyroid drugs for less than 3 months. PBMCs were the source of the RNA used for TCR sequencing. These same data were also listed under a study on T cells in Graves' hyperthyroidism and ophthalmopathy. That source reports: For Graves' hyperthyroidism to be stable, ophthalmopathy could not progress within 18 months. First-round RT-PCR with HTBI primers amplified the TCR CDR3 region.

This clonotype was sampled from a woman between 25 and 40 years old with Graves disease. The material sequenced was peripheral blood mononuclear cells (PBMCs), taken at new diagnosis, from a patient treated with antithyroid drugs. The V and J genes are TRBV27 and TRBJ1-1; D may be TRBD1 (5 bases). The CDR3 here is CASNPFGTVNTEAFF. The CDR3 DNA sequence: TGTGCCAGCAATCCTTTTGGGACGGTGAACACTGAAGCTTTCTTT.